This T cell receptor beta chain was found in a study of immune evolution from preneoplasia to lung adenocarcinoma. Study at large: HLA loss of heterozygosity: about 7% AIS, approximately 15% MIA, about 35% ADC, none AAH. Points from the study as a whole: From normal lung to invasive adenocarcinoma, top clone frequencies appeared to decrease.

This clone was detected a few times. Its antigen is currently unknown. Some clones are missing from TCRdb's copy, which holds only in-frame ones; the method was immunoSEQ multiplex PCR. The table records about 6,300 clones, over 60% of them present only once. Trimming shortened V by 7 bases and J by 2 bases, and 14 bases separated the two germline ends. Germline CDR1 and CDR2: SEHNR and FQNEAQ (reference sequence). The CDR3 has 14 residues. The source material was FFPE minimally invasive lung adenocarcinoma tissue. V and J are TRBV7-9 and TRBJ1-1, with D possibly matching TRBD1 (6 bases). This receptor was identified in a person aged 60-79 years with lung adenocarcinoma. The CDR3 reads CASTETGFNTEAFF. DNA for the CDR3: TGTGCCAGCACCGAGACAGGTTTCAACACTGAAGCTTTCTTT. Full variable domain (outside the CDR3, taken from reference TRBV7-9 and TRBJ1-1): DTGVSQNPRHKITKRGQNVTFRCDPISEHNRLYWYRQTLGQGPEFLTYFQNEAQLEKSRLLSDRFSAERPKGSFSTLEIQRTEQGDSAMYLCASTETGFNTEAFFGQGTRLTVV.